A single T cell receptor (beta chain) is shown here with its context. TCRdb fed the PCR reads into MiXCR, producing one record per CDR3 protein. In the table there are about 12,000 distinct CDR3 sequences, roughly three fifths of which are singletons. This sample stems from a study of tumor-infiltrating lymphocytes in oesophageal squamous cell carcinoma. The germline CDR1 and CDR2 sequences are LNHDA and SQIVND (reference sequence). CDR3 length equals 20 residues. The sequenced material came from esophageal tumor tissue. The chain employs TRBV19 and TRBJ2-4; 14 nucleotides agree with TRBD2. The DNA end favors TRBJ2-6, so the J call may be wrong. This TCR derives from a female donor with esophageal squamous cell carcinoma. The CDR3 nucleotides are TGTGCCAGTAGGACTAGGGGGACTAGCGGGAGTACGAGAGGGGCCAACGTCCTGACTTTC. Encoded protein: CASRTRGTSGSTRGANVLTF.